These 2 T cell receptor beta chains originate from one sample sequenced in a study of CD8+ T cells in alopecia areata. RNA was extracted and reverse transcribed into cDNA as the sequencing template. Produced via immunoSEQ multiplex PCR; TCRdb's table is partial and in-frame only. The repertoire has 75,000 to 80,000 clones, around 60% of them found once; the top ten carry roughly a quarter. As for treatment: oral pan-JAK inhibitor, 5-10 mg twice daily. The sequenced sample was CD8+ T cells sorted from blood, obtained at week 24, from a patient treated with tofacitinib. The receptor source for this set is a human donor with alopecia areata.

The CDR3 nucleotides are TGTGCCAGCAGCAAGGGGACGGTTAAGGGCAATCAGCCCCAGCATTTT. Its translation: CASSKGTVKGNQPQHF. The chain uses TRBV27 and TRBJ1-5; a weak D match, TRBD1 (5 bases). CDR3 length equals 16 residues. Trimming removed 6 bases at V and 2 bases at J, with 17 bases between. The germline V gene has CDR1 MNHEY and CDR2 SMNVEV (reference sequence).

The rearrangement joins TRBV19 to TRBJ2-1; a weak D match, TRBD2 (6 bases). V lost 3 bases to trimming and J lost 12 bases, with 15 bases between them. Germline CDR1 is LNHDA and CDR2 is SQIVND (reference sequence). This CDR3 is built from 13 residues. The CDR3 spells CASSMVAADGQFF. The CDR3 region has the DNA TGTGCCAGTAGTATGGTAGCGGCCGATGGGCAGTTCTTC.